The following is a TCR beta chain sequence with its context. This sample is drawn from a study of T cells in Graves' hyperthyroidism and ophthalmopathy. CDR1 is SGHTA, CDR2 FQGNSA, per germline. With V trimmed by 6 bases and J by 7 bases, 8 bases remained unmatched. This CDR3 is 16 amino acids long. TCR beta CDR3 regions were amplified from RNA transcripts. First-round RT-PCR with HTBI primers amplified the TCR CDR3 region. Via MiXCR, TCRdb re-called the multiplex PCR reads, giving one row per CDR3 protein. The data contain about 420,000 distinct CDR3 sequences, approximately 14% of them singletons. Exclusion of a patient resulted from uncontrolled infection, other autoimmune disease, pregnancy or lactation. PBMCs were derived from under 13 ml fresh peripheral blood.

The sequence was collected from a woman aged 18-35 years with Graves' hyperthyroidism. Specimen: blood. The V gene is TRBV7-2, the J gene TRBJ2-2, with 13 nucleotides matching TRBD2. The CDR3 loop is CASRLAGGPSGGELFF. CDR3 coding DNA: TGTGCCAGCAGACTAGCGGGAGGGCCGTCTGGCGGGGAGCTGTTTTTT.